A single T cell receptor beta chain is shown here with its context. CDR1 and CDR2 from the germline V gene are MNHEY and SMNVEV (reference sequence). CDR3 length: 17 amino acids. Trimming at V came to 2 bases and at J to 2 bases, leaving 10 bases not matched to a gene. This sample stems from a study of blood T cell repertoires in COVID-19. Libraries were prepared by immunoSEQ multiplex PCR; TCRdb keeps only in-frame clonotypes and omits some of them. There are about 160,000 clones in the sample; approximately 82% occur only once, and 3.6% lies in the top ten. Sequencing was done on a sample of PBMCs or T cells enriched from blood (not recorded which). The rearrangement links TRBV27 to TRBJ2-3; TRBD1 matches 7 bases. The TCR was taken from a woman aged 45-60 years in a cohort exposed to, infected with or recovered from COVID-19 (not recorded which). The DNA of the CDR3 is TGTGCCAGCAGTTTAGACCCAGGCAGGGGGAACACAGATACGCAGTATTTT. It is translated as CASSLDPGRGNTDTQYF.